Shown below are 31 T cell receptor beta chains from a single sample sequenced in a study of cytomegalovirus exposure and HLA in healthy donors. The PCR ran on 60 Vbeta and 13 Jbeta primers. Sequencing was performed with immunoSEQ multiplex PCR; in TCRdb, only in-frame clones are kept and a portion is missing. This table holds 100,000 to 150,000 clones, around three quarters found once. Sequenced material: PBMCs. These receptors were taken from a man aged 25 to 40 in good health and CMV-seronegative.

This sequence joins TRBV11-2 and TRBJ1-3; 7 bases match TRBD1. There are 15 residues in the CDR3. The V and J ends lost 4 bases and 1 base, in that order; junction bases with no gene match: 4. Germline CDR1 reads SGHAT; CDR2 reads FQNNGV. CDR3 bases: TGTGCCAGCAGCTCCACGACAGGGTCTGGAAACACCATATATTTT. Translated: CASSSTTGSGNTIYF. The complete variable domain, with remaining parts taken from reference TRBV11-2 and TRBJ1-3, reads EAGVAQSPRYKIIEKRQSVAFWCNPISGHATLYWYQQILGQGPKLLIQFQNNGVVDDSQLPKDRFSAERLKGVDSTLKIQPAKLEDSAVYLCASSSTTGSGNTIYFGEGSWLTVV.

The chain joins TRBV6-5 to TRBJ2-7, with D perhaps TRBD1 (6 bases). Germline V gives CDR1 MNHEY, CDR2 SVGAGI. CDR3 length equals 16 residues. V was clipped by 0 bases and J by 2 bases, with 14 bases between them. CDR3 bases: TGTGCCAGCAGTTACTCGATAGGGACACCTACCTACGAGCAGTACTTC. Translation: CASSYSIGTPTYEQYF.

V is TRBV18 and J is TRBJ2-7; 7 positions agree with TRBD2. CDR1 and CDR2 from the germline V gene are KGHSH and LQKENI. The V segment lost 3 bases and the J segment 0 bases; nucleotides outside the gene matches: 5. The length of the CDR3 is 15 residues. CDR3 DNA: TGTGCCAGCTCACCCACTAGCGCAAGCTCCTACGAGCAGTACTTC. Its protein product is CASSPTSASSYEQYF.

The chain is built from TRBV5-1 and TRBJ1-1; no reliable D call. V lost 4 bases, J lost 2 bases, and 15 bases lay in between. This CDR3 contains 15 residues. Looked up from germline, CDR1 is SGHRS and CDR2 is YFSETQ. The CDR3 is CASSPIAGSNTEAFF. DNA for the CDR3: TGCGCCAGCAGCCCGATCGCAGGATCCAACACTGAAGCTTTCTTT. Full variable domain (outside the CDR3, taken from reference TRBV5-1 and TRBJ1-1): KAGVTQTPRYLIKTRGQQVTLSCSPISGHRSVSWYQQTPGQGLQFLFEYFSETQRNKGNFPGRFSGRQFSNSRSEMNVSTLELGDSALYLCASSPIAGSNTEAFFGQGTRLTVV.

This chain joins TRBV2 and TRBJ2-3, with 7 bases that match TRBD2. Germline CDR1 reads SNHLY; CDR2 reads FYNNEI. The J segment lost 1 base and the V segment lost 2 bases, leaving 9 bases of the junction unmatched. The length of the CDR3 is 17 residues. The CDR3 is CASSETSVKPRTDTQYF. CDR3 nucleotide sequence: TGTGCCAGCAGTGAAACTAGCGTAAAGCCCCGCACAGATACGCAGTATTTT.

This chain joins TRBV18 and TRBJ1-1; D perhaps matches TRBD1 (5 bases). V shed 2 bases and J shed 5 bases, with 12 bases lying between them. The CDR3 runs 14 residues. The V gene's germline CDR1 is KGHSH and CDR2 LQKENI. CDR3 sequence reads: CASSPSPRGTEAFF. The CDR3 coding sequence is TGTGCCAGCTCACCATCCCCGCGGGGGACTGAAGCTTTCTTT.

V is TRBV7-5 and J is TRBJ2-3; the table's D call, TRBD2, has no DNA check behind it. TRBV7-5 is reported as a pseudogene. This CDR3 contains 12 residues. CDR3 protein: CVRGVFTDTQYF. The CDR3 nucleotides read TGTGTCAGAGGAGTTTTCACAGATACGCAGTATTTT.

The V gene is TRBV27, the J gene TRBJ1-2; 8 bases fit TRBD1. Looked up from germline, CDR1 is MNHEY and CDR2 is SMNVEV (reference sequence). Trimming cost V 2 bases and J 7 bases; bases outside gene matches: 3. This CDR3 region has 13 residues. The CDR3 sequence: CASSLQGAVGYTF. CDR3 nucleotide sequence: TGTGCCAGCAGTTTACAGGGGGCGGTTGGCTACACCTTC.

The rearrangement joins TRBV10-1 to TRBJ1-2; TRBD1 might be the D (6 bases). V was trimmed by 6 bases and J by 3 bases, leaving 11 bases between them. This CDR3 comprises 13 residues. The V gene's germline CDR1 is WNHNN and CDR2 SYGVQD (reference sequence). The DNA of the CDR3 is TGCGCCAGCAGCCCCGGGACACACTATGGCTACACCTTC. Encoded protein: CASSPGTHYGYTF.

The CDR3 spells CAWSMGQGLYEQYF. The CDR3 nucleotides are TGTGCCTGGAGTATGGGACAGGGGCTCTACGAGCAGTACTTC. V gene TRBV30 combines with J gene TRBJ2-7; 10 bases map to TRBD1. V dropped 2 bases and J dropped 3; count of bases not matched to a gene: 4. The CDR3 runs to 14 residues. Germline V gene lookup returns CDR1 GTSNPN and CDR2 SVGIG (reference sequence).

The chain combines TRBV27 with TRBJ2-7; 8 bases are shared with TRBD2. The CDR3 covers 13 residues. V shed 5 bases and J 4 bases; nucleotides not matched to a gene: 4. Germline V gene data show CDR1 as MNHEY and CDR2 as SMNVEV (reference sequence). DNA for the CDR3: TGTGCCAGCAGTACGACTAGCGAGTACGAGCAGTACTTC. Translated: CASSTTSEYEQYF.

The rearrangement joins TRBV14 to TRBJ2-3; 9 positions match TRBD2. Losses at the gene ends were 1 base for V and 2 bases for J; bases not matched to a gene: 4. Per germline, CDR1 SGHDN and CDR2 FVKESK. The CDR3 runs to 16 residues. CDR3 in amino acids: CASSQVTSGFTDTQYF. CDR3 coding DNA: TGTGCCAGCAGCCAAGTCACTAGCGGGTTCACAGATACGCAGTATTTT.

The chain links TRBV4-3 to TRBJ2-1; D possibly corresponds to TRBD1 (6 bases). Trimming shortened V by 1 base and J by 6 bases, and 19 bases separated the two germline ends. The CDR3 spans 17 residues. Looked up from germline, CDR1 is LGHNA and CDR2 is YSLEER. The CDR3 nucleotides are TGCGCCAGCAGCCAAGGCACAGGGATTACCTCTCCCAATGAGCAGTTCTTC. Translated: CASSQGTGITSPNEQFF.

V and J are TRBV30 and TRBJ2-7; 8 nucleotides line up with TRBD1. The CDR3 loop spans 15 amino acids. CDR1 is GTSNPN, CDR2 SVGIG, per germline (reference sequence). The V segment lost 2 bases and the J segment 2 bases; nucleotides outside the gene matches: 8. The CDR3, as DNA: TGTGCCTGGAGTAGGCGGACAGGGTTCCCCTACGAGCAGTACTTC. Translated: CAWSRRTGFPYEQYF.

V is TRBV5-1 and J is TRBJ1-2; D remains ambiguous. The CDR3 consists of 12 residues. The germline CDR1 and CDR2 sequences are SGHRS and YFSETQ. Trimming removed 0 bases at V and 6 bases at J, with 6 bases between. The CDR3 here is CASSLVGDGYTF. The CDR3 region has the DNA TGCGCCAGCAGCTTGGTCGGGGATGGCTACACCTTC.

The table lists this clone with a count of one. This rearrangement joins TRBV6-5 to TRBJ1-5; 7 bases match TRBD1. Germline V gene sequence: CDR1 MNHEY, CDR2 SVGAGI. The CDR3 extends over 15 amino acids. V trimming: 6 bases; J trimming: 2 bases; junction bases outside the gene matches: 7. The CDR3 nucleotides are TGTGCCAGCAGGTCGGGTACAGGGGGCAATCAGCCCCAGCATTTT. It yields the protein CASRSGTGGNQPQHF.

The chain couples TRBV6-5 to TRBJ2-7; no reliable D call. V dropped 6 bases and J dropped 6 bases, with 18 bases sitting between them. Looked up from germline, CDR1 is MNHEY and CDR2 is SVGAGI. The CDR3 is 14 residues long. CDR3 DNA: TGTGCCAGCAGCACGGCGGATCCCCTACTCGAGCAGTACTTC. It yields the protein CASSTADPLLEQYF.

This chain uses TRBV19 with TRBJ2-1; the match to TRBD2 covers 13 bases. CDR3 length: 16 amino acids. Per germline, CDR1 LNHDA and CDR2 SQIVND (reference sequence). V gave up 5 bases and J gave up 3 bases; unmatched junction bases: 4. DNA of the CDR3: TGTGCCAGTAGTTTACTAGCGGGAGGGATCTACAATGAGCAGTTCTTC. This sequence encodes CASSLLAGGIYNEQFF.

V and J are TRBV15 and TRBJ2-4; tentatively, D is TRBD2 (6 bases). Germline-derived CDR1 and CDR2 are LNHNV and YYDKDF (reference sequence). This CDR3 is 17 amino acids long. Trimming took 6 bases from V and 0 from J, leaving 18 bases between them. The CDR3 sequence: CATREIMGGVAKNIQYF. In DNA, the CDR3 is TGTGCCACCAGAGAGATTATGGGCGGGGTAGCCAAAAACATTCAGTACTTC. Based on the CDR3 plus reference TRBV15 and TRBJ2-4, the full variable domain is DAMVIQNPRYQVTQFGKPVTLSCSQTLNHNVMYWYQQKSSQAPKLLFHYYDKDFNNEADTPDNFQSRRPNTSFCFLDIRSPGLGDTAMYLCATREIMGGVAKNIQYFGAGTRLSVL.

The CDR3 loop is CASSLPLEGTNQPQHF. The CDR3 DNA reads as TGTGCCAGCAGTTTACCTCTTGAGGGTACCAACCAGCCCCAGCATTTT. The chain couples TRBV28 to TRBJ1-5; D not resolved. V dropped 2 bases and J dropped 7 bases, with 18 bases sitting between them. The CDR3 sequence is 16 residues long. The germline V gene has CDR1 MDHEN and CDR2 SYDVKM.

V gene TRBV29-1 combines with J gene TRBJ1-5; 9 bases match TRBD1. The CDR3 contains 13 residues. Per germline, CDR1 SQVTM and CDR2 ANQGSEA. The trim removed 6 bases at V and 3 bases at J, leaving 3 bases unmatched. The CDR3 is CSVTGGTNQPQHF. The CDR3 nucleotides read TGCAGCGTGACAGGGGGTACCAATCAGCCCCAGCATTTT.

This chain links TRBV28 with TRBJ1-1; D call uncertain. The CDR3 extends over 12 amino acids. V was pared by 8 bases and J by 3 bases, with 10 bases between. The V gene's germline CDR1 is MDHEN and CDR2 SYDVKM. The CDR3 spells CASARADTEAFF. The CDR3 coding sequence is TGTGCCAGCGCCAGAGCGGACACTGAAGCTTTCTTT.

CDR3 sequence: CASSLEGTEGNQPQHF. In DNA, the CDR3 is TGTGCCAGCAGCTTAGAAGGGACAGAGGGTAATCAGCCCCAGCATTTT. The J gene is TRBJ1-5, the V gene TRBV7-9; TRBD1 agrees at 7 bases. The CDR3 consists of 16 residues. V dropped 1 base and J dropped 4; count of bases not matched to a gene: 7. Germline-derived CDR1 and CDR2 are SEHNR and FQNEAQ (reference sequence).

The chain recombines TRBV5-8 with TRBJ1-5; 7 bases are a match to TRBD1. The CDR3 loop spans 15 amino acids. Germline values: CDR1 SGHTS, CDR2 YDEGEE. Unmatched junction bases numbered 9, after V lost 3 bases and J lost 6 bases. The CDR3 nucleotides are TGTGCCAGCAGCTCGTATACAGGGGTAACTCAGCCCCAGCATTTT. It yields the protein CASSSYTGVTQPQHF.

The genes are TRBV19 and TRBJ1-2; weak D call: TRBD1 (5 bases). V lost 2 bases and J lost 4, with 11 bases in between. Germline CDR1 LNHDA, CDR2 SQIVND (reference sequence). The CDR3 extends over 14 amino acids. The CDR3 nucleotides are TGTGCCAGTAGTATACAGGGCCCATCCTATGGCTACACCTTC. Its protein is CASSIQGPSYGYTF.

This clone has just a few counts. This chain connects TRBV2 to TRBJ1-4; 7 positions agree with TRBD1. The CDR3 length is 14 residues. V lost 5 bases, J lost 5 bases, and 5 bases stayed unmatched. Germline V gives CDR1 SNHLY, CDR2 FYNNEI. CDR3 residues: CASSYGQVNEKLFF. Here the CDR3 DNA reads TGTGCCAGCAGTTATGGACAGGTGAATGAAAAACTGTTTTTT.

The count of this clone is one. J is TRBJ1-1 and V is TRBV7-9; D unresolved. This CDR3 has 13 residues. V was shortened by 1 base and J by 2 bases, with 5 bases between the two germline ends. The germline V gene encodes CDR1 SEHNR and CDR2 FQNEAQ (reference sequence). As DNA, the CDR3 is TGTGCCAGCAGCTTAGGGGCCAACACTGAAGCTTTCTTT. This sequence encodes CASSLGANTEAFF.

This clone has only a few counts. The CDR3 is CASSYWGERTEAFF. In nucleotides, the CDR3 is TGTGCCAGCAGTTACTGGGGGGAAAGGACTGAAGCTTTCTTT. The chain links TRBV6-5 to TRBJ1-1, with D possibly being TRBD1 (5 bases). V lost 1 base, J lost 5 bases, and 11 bases lay in between. The CDR3 length is 14 residues. Germline CDR1 and CDR2: MNHEY and SVGAGI.

This chain uses TRBV5-1 with TRBJ2-1; D might be TRBD2 (6 bases). Trimming removed 2 bases from V and 8 bases from J, with 11 bases in between. The CDR3 runs to 13 residues. Germline lookup yields CDR1 SGHRS and CDR2 YFSETQ. The CDR3 here is CASSFDGSYEQFF. CDR3 DNA: TGCGCCAGCAGCTTCGACGGGAGCTATGAGCAGTTCTTC. The full variable domain, its missing parts supplied by reference TRBV5-1 and TRBJ2-1, is KAGVTQTPRYLIKTRGQQVTLSCSPISGHRSVSWYQQTPGQGLQFLFEYFSETQRNKGNFPGRFSGRQFSNSRSEMNVSTLELGDSALYLCASSFDGSYEQFFGPGTRLTVL.

CDR3 in amino acids: CATHFCGRTRNTQYF. CDR3 DNA: TGTGCCACCCACTTCTGCGGGAGAACCAGAAATACGCAGTATTTT. The chain links TRBV12-1 to TRBJ2-3; TRBD2 is taken as the D call from the table, unchecked against the DNA. TRBV12-1 is annotated as a pseudogene. CDR3 length: 15 residues.

V usage is TRBV19 and J usage is TRBJ2-5; 10 bases fit TRBD2. Near its end, the DNA agrees better with TRBJ2-7, so the J call may be wrong. From germline, CDR1 is LNHDA and CDR2 SQIVND (reference sequence). There are 15 residues in the CDR3. The CDR3 sequence: CASTTSGTPSYEQYF. The CDR3 DNA is TGTGCCAGTACTACTAGCGGGACGCCCTCCTACGAGCAGTACTTC.